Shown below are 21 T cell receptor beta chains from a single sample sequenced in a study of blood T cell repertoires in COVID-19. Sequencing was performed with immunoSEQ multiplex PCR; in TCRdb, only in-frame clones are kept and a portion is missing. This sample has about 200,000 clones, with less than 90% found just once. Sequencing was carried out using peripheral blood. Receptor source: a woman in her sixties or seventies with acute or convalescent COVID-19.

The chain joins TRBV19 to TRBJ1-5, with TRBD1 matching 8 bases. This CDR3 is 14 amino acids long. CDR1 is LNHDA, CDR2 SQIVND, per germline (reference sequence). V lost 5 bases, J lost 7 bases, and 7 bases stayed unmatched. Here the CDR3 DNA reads TGTGCCAGTAGTCCAGGACAGGGTAGGCAGCCCCAGCATTTT. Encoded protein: CASSPGQGRQPQHF.

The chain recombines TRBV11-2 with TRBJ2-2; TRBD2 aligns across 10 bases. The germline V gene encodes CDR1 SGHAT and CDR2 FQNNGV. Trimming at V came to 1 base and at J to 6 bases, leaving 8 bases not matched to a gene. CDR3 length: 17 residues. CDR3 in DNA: TGTGCCAGCAGCTTAGGGGCTAGCGGGAGATTTTCCGGGGAGCTGTTTTTT. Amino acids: CASSLGASGRFSGELFF.

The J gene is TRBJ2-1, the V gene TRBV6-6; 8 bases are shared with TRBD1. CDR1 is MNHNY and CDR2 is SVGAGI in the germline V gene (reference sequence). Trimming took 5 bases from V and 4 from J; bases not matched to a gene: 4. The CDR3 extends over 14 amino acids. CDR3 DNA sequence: TGTGCCAGCAGTCGAGGACAGGGATACAATGAGCAGTTCTTC. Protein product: CASSRGQGYNEQFF.

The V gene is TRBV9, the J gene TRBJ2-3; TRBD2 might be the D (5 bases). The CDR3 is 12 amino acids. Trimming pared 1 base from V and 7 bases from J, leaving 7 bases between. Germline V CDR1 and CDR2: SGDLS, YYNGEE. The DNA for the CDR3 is TGTGCCAGCAGCGTAACCGGGAATACGCAGTATTTT. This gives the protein CASSVTGNTQYF. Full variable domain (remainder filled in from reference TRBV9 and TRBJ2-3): DSGVTQTPKHLITATGQRVTLRCSPRSGDLSVYWYQQSLDQGLQFLIQYYNGEERAKGNILERFSAQQFPDLHSELNLSSLELGDSALYFCASSVTGNTQYFGPGTRLTVL.

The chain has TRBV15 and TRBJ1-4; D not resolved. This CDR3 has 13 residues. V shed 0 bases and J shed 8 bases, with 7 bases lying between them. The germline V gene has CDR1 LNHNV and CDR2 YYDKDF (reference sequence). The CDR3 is CATSRDRVEKLFF. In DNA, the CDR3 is TGTGCCACCAGCAGAGATCGGGTGGAAAAACTGTTTTTT.

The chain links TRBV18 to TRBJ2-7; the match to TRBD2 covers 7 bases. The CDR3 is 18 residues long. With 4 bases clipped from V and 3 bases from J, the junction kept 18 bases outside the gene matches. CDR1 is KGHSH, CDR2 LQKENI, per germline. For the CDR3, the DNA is TGTGCCAGCTCACTAAAGGTCGGATCCGGGGGGACGTTCTACGAGCAGTACTTC. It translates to CASSLKVGSGGTFYEQYF.

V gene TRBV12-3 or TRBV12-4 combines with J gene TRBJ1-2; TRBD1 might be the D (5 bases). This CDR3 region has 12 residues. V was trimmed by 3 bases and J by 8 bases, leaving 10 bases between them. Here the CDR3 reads CASSFGGAGYTF. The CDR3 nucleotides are TGTGCCAGCAGTTTCGGAGGGGCCGGCTACACCTTC.

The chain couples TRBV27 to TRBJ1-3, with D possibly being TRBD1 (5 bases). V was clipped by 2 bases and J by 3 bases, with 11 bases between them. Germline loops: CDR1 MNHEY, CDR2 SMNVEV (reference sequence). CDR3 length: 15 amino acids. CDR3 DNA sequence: TGTGCCAGCAGTTTAAACGGCCAGGGTGGAAACACCATATATTTT. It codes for CASSLNGQGGNTIYF.

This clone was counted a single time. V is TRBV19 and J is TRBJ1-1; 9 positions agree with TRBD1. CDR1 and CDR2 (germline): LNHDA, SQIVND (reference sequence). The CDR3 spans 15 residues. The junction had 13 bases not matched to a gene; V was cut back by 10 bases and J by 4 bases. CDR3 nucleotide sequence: TGTGCCACCACGCCGGGACAGGGATCCGCCACTGAAGCTTTCTTT. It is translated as CATTPGQGSATEAFF.

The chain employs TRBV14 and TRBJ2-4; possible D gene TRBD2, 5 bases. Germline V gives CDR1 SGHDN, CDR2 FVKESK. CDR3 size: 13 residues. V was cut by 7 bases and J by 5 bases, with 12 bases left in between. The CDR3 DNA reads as TGTGCCAGCATGGTCAGCGGAGAAAACATTCAGTACTTC. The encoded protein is CASMVSGENIQYF.

For the CDR3, the DNA is TGTGCCAGCAGCCTCCAGACAGGCGCAGATACGCAGTATTTT. This translates into CASSLQTGADTQYF. The rearrangement links TRBV7-3 to TRBJ2-3, with D perhaps TRBD1 (6 bases). The CDR3 covers 14 residues. The germline V gene encodes CDR1 SGHTA and CDR2 FQGTGA. The germline V and J ends were trimmed by 5 bases and 4 bases, with 13 bases remaining between them.

CDR3 protein: CASSPRQATANQPQHF. The CDR3 coding sequence is TGTGCCAGCAGCCCGCGACAGGCAACTGCTAATCAGCCCCAGCATTTT. V gene TRBV5-5 combines with J gene TRBJ1-5, with D possibly TRBD1 on 6 matching bases. CDR3 size: 16 residues. The germline V gene encodes CDR1 SGHKS and CDR2 YYEKEE (reference sequence). Between the trimmed V and J ends, which lost 4 bases and 4 bases, there was a span of 18 bases.

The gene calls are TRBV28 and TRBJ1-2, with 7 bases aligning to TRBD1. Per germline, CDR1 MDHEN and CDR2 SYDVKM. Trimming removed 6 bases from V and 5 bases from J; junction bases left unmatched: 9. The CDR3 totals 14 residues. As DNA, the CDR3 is TGTGCCAGCAGCATCCTACAGGGGATTTATGGCTACACCTTC. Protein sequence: CASSILQGIYGYTF.

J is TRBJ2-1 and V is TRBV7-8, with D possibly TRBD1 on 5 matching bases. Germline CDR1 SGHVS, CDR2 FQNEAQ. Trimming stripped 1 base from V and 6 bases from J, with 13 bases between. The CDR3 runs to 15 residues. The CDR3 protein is CASSLDAGQGNEQFF. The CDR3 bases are TGTGCCAGCAGCTTAGACGCAGGGCAGGGCAATGAGCAGTTCTTC.

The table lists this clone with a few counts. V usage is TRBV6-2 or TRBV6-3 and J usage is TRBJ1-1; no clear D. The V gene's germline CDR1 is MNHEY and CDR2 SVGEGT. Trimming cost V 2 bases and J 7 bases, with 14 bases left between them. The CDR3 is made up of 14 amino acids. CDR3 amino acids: CASSYARIGLEAFF. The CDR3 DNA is TGTGCCAGCAGTTACGCCAGGATCGGACTTGAAGCTTTCTTT.

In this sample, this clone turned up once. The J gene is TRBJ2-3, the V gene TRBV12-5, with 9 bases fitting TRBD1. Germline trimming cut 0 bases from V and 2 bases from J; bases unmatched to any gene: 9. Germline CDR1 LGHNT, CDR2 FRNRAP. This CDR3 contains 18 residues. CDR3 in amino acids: CASGLVLGTGHFTDTQYF. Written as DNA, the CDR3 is TGTGCTAGTGGTTTGGTACTGGGGACAGGGCACTTCACAGATACGCAGTATTTT.

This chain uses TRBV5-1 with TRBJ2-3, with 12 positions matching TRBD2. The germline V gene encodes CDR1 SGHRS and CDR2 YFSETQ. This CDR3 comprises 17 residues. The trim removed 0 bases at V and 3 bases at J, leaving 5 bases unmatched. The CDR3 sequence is CASSLVRLAGETDTQYF. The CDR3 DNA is TGCGCCAGCAGCTTGGTCCGACTAGCGGGAGAAACAGATACGCAGTATTTT.

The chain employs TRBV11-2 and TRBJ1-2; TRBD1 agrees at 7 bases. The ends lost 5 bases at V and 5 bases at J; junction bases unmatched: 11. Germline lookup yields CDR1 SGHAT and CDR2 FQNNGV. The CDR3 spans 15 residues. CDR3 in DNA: TGTGCCAGCAGCGCCCGACAGGGTGTAGGGTATGGCTACACCTTC. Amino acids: CASSARQGVGYGYTF.

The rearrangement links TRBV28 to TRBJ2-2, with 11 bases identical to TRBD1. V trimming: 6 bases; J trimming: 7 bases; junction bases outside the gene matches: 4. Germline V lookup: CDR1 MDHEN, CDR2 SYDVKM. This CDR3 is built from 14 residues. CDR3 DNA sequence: TGTGCCAGCAGCCGGACAGGGGGCCACGGGGAGCTGTTTTTT. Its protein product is CASSRTGGHGELFF.

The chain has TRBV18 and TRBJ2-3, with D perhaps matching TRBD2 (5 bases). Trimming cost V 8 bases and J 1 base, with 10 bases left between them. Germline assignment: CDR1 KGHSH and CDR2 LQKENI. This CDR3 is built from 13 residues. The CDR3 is CASALGGTDTQYF. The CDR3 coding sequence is TGTGCCAGCGCTCTCGGGGGCACAGATACGCAGTATTTT.

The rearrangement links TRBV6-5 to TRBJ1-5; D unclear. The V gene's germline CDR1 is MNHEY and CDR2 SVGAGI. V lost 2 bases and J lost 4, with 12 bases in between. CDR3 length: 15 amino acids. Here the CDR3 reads CASSYRLGSNQPQHF. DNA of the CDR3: TGTGCCAGCAGTTACCGACTTGGATCTAATCAGCCCCAGCATTTT.